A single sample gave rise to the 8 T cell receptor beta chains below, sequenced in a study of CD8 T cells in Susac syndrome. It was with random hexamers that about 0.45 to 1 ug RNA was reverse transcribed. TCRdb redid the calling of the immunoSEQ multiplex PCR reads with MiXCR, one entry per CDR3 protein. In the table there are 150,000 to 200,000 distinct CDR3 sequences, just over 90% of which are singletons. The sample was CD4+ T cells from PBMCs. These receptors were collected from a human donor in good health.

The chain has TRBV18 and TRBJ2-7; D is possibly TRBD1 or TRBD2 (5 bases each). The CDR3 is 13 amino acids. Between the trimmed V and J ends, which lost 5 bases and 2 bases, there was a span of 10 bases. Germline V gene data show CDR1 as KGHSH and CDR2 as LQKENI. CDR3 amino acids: CASSGDGTYEQYF. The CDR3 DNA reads TGTGCCAGCTCAGGGGACGGTACCTACGAGCAGTACTTC.

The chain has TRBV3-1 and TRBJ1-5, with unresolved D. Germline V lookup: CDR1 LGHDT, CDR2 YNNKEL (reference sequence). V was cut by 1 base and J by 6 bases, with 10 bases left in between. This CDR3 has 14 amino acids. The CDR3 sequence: CASSQGGDGQPQHF. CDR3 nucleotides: TGTGCCAGCAGCCAAGGGGGTGACGGTCAGCCCCAGCATTTT.

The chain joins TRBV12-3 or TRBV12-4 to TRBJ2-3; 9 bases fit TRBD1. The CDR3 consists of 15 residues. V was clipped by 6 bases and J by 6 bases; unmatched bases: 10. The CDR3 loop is CASRYTGQGGDTQYF. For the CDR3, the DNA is TGTGCCAGCAGGTACACGGGACAGGGAGGTGATACGCAGTATTTT.

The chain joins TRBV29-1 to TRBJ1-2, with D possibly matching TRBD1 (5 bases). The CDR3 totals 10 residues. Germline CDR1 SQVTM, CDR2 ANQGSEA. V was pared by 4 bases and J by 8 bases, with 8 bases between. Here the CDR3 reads CSVGDSGYTF. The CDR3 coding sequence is TGCAGCGTTGGGGACTCAGGCTACACCTTC.

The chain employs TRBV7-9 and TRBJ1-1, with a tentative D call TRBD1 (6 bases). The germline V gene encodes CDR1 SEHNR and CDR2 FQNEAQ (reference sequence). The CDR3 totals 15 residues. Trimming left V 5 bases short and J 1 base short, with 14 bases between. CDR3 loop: CASSPRGQPNTEAFF. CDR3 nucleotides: TGTGCCAGCAGCCCTAGAGGACAGCCGAACACTGAAGCTTTCTTT.

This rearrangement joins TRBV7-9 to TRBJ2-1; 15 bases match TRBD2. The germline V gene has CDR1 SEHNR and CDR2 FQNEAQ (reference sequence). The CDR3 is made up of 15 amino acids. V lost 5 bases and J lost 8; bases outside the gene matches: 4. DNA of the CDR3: TGTGCCAGCAGCCGGGGACTAGCGGGGGGCCATGAGCAGTTCTTC. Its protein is CASSRGLAGGHEQFF. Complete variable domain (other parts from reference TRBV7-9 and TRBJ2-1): DTGVSQNPRHKITKRGQNVTFRCDPISEHNRLYWYRQTLGQGPEFLTYFQNEAQLEKSRLLSDRFSAERPKGSFSTLEIQRTEQGDSAMYLCASSRGLAGGHEQFFGPGTRLTVL.

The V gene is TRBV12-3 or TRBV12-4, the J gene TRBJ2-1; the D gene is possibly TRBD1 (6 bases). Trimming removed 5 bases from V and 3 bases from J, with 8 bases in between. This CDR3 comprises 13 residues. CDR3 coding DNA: TGTGCCAGCAGTCCGGACAGCTACAATGAGCAGTTCTTC. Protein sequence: CASSPDSYNEQFF.

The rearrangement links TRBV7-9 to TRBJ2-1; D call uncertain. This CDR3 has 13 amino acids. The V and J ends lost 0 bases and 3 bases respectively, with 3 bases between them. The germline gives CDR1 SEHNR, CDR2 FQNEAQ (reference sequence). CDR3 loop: CASSLAVYNEQFF. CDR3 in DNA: TGTGCCAGCAGCTTAGCAGTCTACAATGAGCAGTTCTTC. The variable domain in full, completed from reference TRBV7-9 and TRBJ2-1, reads DTGVSQNPRHKITKRGQNVTFRCDPISEHNRLYWYRQTLGQGPEFLTYFQNEAQLEKSRLLSDRFSAERPKGSFSTLEIQRTEQGDSAMYLCASSLAVYNEQFFGPGTRLTVL.